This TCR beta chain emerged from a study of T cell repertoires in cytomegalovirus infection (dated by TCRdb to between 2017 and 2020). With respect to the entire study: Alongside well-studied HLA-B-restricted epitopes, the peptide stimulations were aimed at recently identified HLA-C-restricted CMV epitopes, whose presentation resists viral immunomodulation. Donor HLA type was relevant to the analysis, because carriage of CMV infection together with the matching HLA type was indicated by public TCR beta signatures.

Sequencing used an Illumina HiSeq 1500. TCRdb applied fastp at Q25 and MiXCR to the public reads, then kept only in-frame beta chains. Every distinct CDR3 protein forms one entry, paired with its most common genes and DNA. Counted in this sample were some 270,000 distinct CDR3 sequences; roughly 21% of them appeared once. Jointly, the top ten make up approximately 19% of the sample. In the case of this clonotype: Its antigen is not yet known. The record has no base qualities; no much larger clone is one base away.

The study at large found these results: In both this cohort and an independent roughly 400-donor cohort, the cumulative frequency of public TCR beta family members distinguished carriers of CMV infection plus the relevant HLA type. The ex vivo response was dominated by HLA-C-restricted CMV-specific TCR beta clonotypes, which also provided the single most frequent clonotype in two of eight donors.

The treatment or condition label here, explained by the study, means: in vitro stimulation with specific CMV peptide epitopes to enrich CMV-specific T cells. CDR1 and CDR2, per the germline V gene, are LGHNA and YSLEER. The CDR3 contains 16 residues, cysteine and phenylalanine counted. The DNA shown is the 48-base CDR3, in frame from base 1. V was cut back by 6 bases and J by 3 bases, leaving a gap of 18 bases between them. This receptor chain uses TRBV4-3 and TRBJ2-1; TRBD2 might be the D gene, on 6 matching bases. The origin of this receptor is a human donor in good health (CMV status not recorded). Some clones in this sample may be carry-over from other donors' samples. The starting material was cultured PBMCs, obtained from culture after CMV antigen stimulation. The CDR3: CASSPFRDSVYNEQFF. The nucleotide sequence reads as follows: TGCGCCAGCAGTCCATTCCGGGACTCGGTCTACAATGAGCAGTTCTTC.